This TCR beta chain was found in a study of T cell responses to AZD1222 COVID-19 vaccine. Findings of the study overall: Clonal diversity may have been underestimated, and the donors were mostly white British, with more females than males. Mapped onto spike, vaccine-associated CD4 TCRs spanned it and were dominant at 160-218 and 743-854. Spike-specific TCR breadth and depth both grew after two AZD1222 doses. It was only 6 or 7 AZD1222 recipients who were seropositive at baseline.

About this clone: Its antigen is currently unknown.

Assay used: immunoSEQ multiplex PCR; TCRdb lists only in-frame clones, some missing. The sample carries under 85,000 clones, around 90% recorded once. This CDR3 has 15 residues. V shed 1 base and J shed 5 bases, with 15 bases lying between them. Germline V gene sequence: CDR1 SGHTA, CDR2 FQGNSA. The chain is built from TRBV7-2 and TRBJ2-7; no firm D call. Here the sequenced sample was peripheral blood, taken on day 0 of AZD1222 vaccination. The TCR comes from an adult in good health. The CDR3 region has the DNA TGTGCCAGCAGCTTAGTTATCGGTCGAACGGACGAGCAGTACTTC. This gives the protein CASSLVIGRTDEQYF.